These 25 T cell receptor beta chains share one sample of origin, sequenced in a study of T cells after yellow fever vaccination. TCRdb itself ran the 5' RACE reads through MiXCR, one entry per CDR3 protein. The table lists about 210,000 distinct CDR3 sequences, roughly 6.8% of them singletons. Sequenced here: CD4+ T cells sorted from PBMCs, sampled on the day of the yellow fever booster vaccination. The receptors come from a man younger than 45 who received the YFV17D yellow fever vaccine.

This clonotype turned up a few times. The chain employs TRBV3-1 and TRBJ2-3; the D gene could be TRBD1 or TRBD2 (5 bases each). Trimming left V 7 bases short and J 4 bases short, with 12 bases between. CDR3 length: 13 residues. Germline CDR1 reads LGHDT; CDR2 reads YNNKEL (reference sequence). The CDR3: CASTSVGADTQYF. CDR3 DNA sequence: TGTGCCAGCACCTCAGTGGGGGCAGATACGCAGTATTTT.

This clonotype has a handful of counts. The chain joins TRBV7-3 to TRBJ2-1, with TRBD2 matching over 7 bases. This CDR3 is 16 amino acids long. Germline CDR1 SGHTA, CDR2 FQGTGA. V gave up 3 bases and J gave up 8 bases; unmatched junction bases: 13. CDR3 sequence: CASSLGGGGLPDEQFF. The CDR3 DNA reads TGTGCCAGCAGCTTGGGCGGGGGAGGCCTCCCCGATGAGCAGTTCTTC.

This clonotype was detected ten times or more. The CDR3 loop is CASSPGEPSGNTIYF. The CDR3 coding sequence is TGCGCCAGCAGCCCGGGGGAGCCATCTGGAAACACCATATATTTT. The chain links TRBV5-1 to TRBJ1-3; possibly TRBD1 for D (5 bases). CDR1 and CDR2 from the germline V gene are SGHRS and YFSETQ. V was cut by 4 bases and J by 1 base, with 12 bases left in between. The CDR3 sequence is 15 residues long.

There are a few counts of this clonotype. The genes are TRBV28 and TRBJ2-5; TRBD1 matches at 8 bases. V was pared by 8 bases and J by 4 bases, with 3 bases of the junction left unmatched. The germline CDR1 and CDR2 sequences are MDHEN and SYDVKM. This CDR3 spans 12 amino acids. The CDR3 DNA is TGTGCCAGCCAGACAGGGGTAGAGACCCAGTACTTC. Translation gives CASQTGVETQYF.

The CDR3: CASTPRYGSSYNEQFF. The CDR3 region has the DNA TGTGCCAGCACCCCCCGCTACGGGAGCTCCTACAATGAGCAGTTCTTC. This rearrangement joins TRBV6-5 to TRBJ2-1, with D possibly matching TRBD2 (6 bases). Trimming left V 7 bases short and J 0 bases short, with 16 bases between. This CDR3 contains 16 residues. CDR1 and CDR2 from the germline V gene are MNHEY and SVGAGI.

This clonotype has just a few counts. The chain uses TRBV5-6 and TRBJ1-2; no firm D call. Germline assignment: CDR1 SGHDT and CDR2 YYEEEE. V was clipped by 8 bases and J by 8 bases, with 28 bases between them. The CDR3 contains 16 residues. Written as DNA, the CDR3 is TGTGCCAGGAGCCCCCTGGGCCGGGAGGGCGCGGAAGGCTACACCTTC. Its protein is CARSPLGREGAEGYTF.

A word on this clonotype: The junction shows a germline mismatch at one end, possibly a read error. This chain's CDR3 is CASSQGVDKEPFF. The CDR3 DNA follows: TGCGCCAGCAGCCAGGGCGTTGACAAGGAGCCGTTCTTC. The chain carries TRBV5-1 and TRBJ2-1, with D perhaps TRBD1 (5 bases). Germline CDR1 and CDR2: SGHRS and YFSETQ. This CDR3 region has 13 residues.

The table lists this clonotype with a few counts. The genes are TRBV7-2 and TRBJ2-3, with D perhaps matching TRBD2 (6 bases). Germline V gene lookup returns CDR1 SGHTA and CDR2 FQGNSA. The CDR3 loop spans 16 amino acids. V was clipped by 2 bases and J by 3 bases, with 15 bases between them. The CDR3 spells CASSLSSTSRTDTQYF. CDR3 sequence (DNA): TGTGCCAGCAGCTTATCGAGCACTAGCAGAACAGATACGCAGTATTTT.

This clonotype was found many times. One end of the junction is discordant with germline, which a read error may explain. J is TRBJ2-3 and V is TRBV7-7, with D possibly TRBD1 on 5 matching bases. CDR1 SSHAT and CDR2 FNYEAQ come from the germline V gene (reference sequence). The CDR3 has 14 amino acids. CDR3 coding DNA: TGTGCTAGCAGCTTAAGGACAACCACAGATACGCAGTATTTT. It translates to CASSLRTTTDTQYF.

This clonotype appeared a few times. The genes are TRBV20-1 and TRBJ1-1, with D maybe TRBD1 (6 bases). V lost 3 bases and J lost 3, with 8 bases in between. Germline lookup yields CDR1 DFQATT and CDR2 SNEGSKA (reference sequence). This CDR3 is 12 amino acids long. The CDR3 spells CSARAGDTEAFF. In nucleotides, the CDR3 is TGCAGTGCTAGGGCAGGGGACACTGAAGCTTTCTTT.

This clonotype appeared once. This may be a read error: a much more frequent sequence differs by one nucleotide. CDR3 coding DNA: TGTGCCAGCAGCTTTTGCGGAGCGGGGACCGGGGAGCTGTTTTTT. It specifies CASSFCGAGTGELFF. This chain joins TRBV7-8 and TRBJ2-2, with 7 positions matching TRBD2. There are 15 residues in the CDR3. Germline V gives CDR1 SGHVS, CDR2 FQNEAQ. V lost 3 bases and J lost 5; bases outside the gene matches: 6.

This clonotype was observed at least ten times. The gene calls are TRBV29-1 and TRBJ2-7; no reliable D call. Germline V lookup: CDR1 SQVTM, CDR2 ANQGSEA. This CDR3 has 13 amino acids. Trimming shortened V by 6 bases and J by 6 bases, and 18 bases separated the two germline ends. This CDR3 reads CSVRHSSSGEQYF. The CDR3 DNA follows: TGCAGCGTCCGACACAGTTCTTCCGGCGAGCAGTACTTC.

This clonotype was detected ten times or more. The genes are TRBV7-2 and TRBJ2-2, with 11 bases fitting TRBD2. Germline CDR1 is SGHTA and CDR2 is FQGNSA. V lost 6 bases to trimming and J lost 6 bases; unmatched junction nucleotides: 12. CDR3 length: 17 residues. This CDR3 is CASRKGASGRTAGELFF. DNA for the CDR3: TGTGCCAGCAGAAAAGGGGCTAGCGGGAGGACCGCCGGGGAGCTGTTTTTT.

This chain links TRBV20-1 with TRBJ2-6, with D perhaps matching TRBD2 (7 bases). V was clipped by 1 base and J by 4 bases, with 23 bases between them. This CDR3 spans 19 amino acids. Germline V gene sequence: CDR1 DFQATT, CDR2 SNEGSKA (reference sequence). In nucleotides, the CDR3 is TGCAGTGCTAGAGTATGGGGGACAAGCGGGGTGCCAGGGGCCAACGTCCTGACTTTC. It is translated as CSARVWGTSGVPGANVLTF.

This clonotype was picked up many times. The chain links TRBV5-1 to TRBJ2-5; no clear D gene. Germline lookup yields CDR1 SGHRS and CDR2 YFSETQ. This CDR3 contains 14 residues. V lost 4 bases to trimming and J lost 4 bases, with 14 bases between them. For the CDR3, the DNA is TGCGCCAGCAGCGTCGGGCACAGCCTAGAGACCCAGTACTTC. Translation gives CASSVGHSLETQYF. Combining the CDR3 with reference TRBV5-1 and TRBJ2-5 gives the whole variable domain KAGVTQTPRYLIKTRGQQVTLSCSPISGHRSVSWYQQTPGQGLQFLFEYFSETQRNKGNFPGRFSGRQFSNSRSEMNVSTLELGDSALYLCASSVGHSLETQYFGPGTRLLVL.

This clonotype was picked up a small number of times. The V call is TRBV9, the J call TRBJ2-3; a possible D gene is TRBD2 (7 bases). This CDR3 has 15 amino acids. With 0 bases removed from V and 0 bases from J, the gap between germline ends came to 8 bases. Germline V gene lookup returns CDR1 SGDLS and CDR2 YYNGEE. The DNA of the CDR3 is TGTGCCAGCAGCGTAGGGGGGGGCAGCACAGATACGCAGTATTTT. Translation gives CASSVGGGSTDTQYF.

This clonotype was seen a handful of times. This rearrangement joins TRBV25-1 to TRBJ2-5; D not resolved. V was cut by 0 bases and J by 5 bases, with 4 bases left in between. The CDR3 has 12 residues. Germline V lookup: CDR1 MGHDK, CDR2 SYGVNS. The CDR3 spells CASSEYGETQYF. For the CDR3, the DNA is TGTGCCAGCAGTGAATATGGGGAGACCCAGTACTTC.

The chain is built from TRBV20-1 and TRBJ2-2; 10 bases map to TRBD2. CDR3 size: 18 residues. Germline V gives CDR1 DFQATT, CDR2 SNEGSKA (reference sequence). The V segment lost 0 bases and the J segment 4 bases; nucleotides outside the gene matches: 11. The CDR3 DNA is TGCAGTGCTAGAGATGGGTCTAGCGGGAGTCTAAGCACCGGGGAGCTGTTTTTT. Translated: CSARDGSSGSLSTGELFF.

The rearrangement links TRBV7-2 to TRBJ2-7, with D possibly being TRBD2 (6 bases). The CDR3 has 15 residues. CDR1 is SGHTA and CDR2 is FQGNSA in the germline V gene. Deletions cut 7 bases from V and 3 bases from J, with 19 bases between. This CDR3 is CASTLGRAGRYEQYF. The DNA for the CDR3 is TGTGCCAGCACCCTAGGACGGGCGGGACGCTACGAGCAGTACTTC.

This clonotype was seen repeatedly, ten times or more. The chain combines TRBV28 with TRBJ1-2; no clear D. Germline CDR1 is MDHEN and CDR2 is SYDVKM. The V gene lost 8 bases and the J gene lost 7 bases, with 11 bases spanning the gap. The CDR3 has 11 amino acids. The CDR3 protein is CASFGPRGYTF. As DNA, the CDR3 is TGTGCCAGCTTTGGACCTCGTGGCTACACCTTC.

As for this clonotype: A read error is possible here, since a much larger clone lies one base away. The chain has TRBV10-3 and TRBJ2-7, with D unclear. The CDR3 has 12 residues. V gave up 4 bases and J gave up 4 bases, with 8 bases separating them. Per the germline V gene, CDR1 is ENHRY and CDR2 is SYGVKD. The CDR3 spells CAISANKYEQYF. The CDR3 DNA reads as TGTGCCATCAGTGCCAACAAGTACGAGCAGTACTTC.

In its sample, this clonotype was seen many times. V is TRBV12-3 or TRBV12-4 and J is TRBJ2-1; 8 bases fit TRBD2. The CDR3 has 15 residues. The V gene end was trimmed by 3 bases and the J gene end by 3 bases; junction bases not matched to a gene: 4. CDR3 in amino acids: CASSFTSGIYNEQFF. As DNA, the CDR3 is TGTGCCAGCAGTTTCACTAGCGGCATCTACAATGAGCAGTTCTTC.

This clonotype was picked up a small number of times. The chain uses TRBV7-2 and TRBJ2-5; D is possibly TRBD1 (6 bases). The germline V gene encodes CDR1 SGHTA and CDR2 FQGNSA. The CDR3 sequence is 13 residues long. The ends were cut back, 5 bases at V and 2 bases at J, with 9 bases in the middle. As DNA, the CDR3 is TGTGCCAGCAGCATAGGACAGCAAGAGACCCAGTACTTC. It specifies CASSIGQQETQYF. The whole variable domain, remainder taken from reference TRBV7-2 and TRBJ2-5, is GAGVSQSPSNKVTEKGKDVELRCDPISGHTALYWYRQSLGQGLEFLIYFQGNSAPDKSGLPSDRFSAERTGGSVSTLTIQRTQQEDSAVYLCASSIGQQETQYFGPGTRLLVL.

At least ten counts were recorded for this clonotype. CDR3 bases: TGCAGTGCTAGAGATTGGGGGACGAGCTCCTACGAGCAGTACTTC. This codes for CSARDWGTSSYEQYF. The chain is built from TRBV20-1 and TRBJ2-7; D may correspond to TRBD1 or TRBD2 (5 bases each). CDR1 DFQATT and CDR2 SNEGSKA come from the germline V gene (reference sequence). V was trimmed by 0 bases and J by 0 bases, leaving 12 bases between them. The CDR3 runs to 15 residues.

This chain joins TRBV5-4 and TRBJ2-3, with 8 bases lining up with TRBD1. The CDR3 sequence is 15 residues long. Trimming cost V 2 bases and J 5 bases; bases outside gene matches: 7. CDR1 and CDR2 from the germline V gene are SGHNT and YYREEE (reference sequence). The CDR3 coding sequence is TGTGCCAGCAGCTTCGGACAGGGTGCACAAGATACGCAGTATTTT. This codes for CASSFGQGAQDTQYF.